This entry is about one T cell receptor beta chain. The antigen remains unidentified. The sample belongs to a study of cytomegalovirus exposure and HLA in healthy donors. Germline V gives CDR1 SEHNR, CDR2 FQNEAQ (reference sequence). The V and J ends lost 5 bases and 5 bases, in that order; junction bases with no gene match: 13. This CDR3 contains 16 residues. The PCR had 60 Vbeta and 13 Jbeta primers. Method: immunoSEQ multiplex PCR; TCRdb's copy keeps in-frame clones and lacks some. The sample includes about 150,000 clones, 80% seen only once; the top ten take 5.6%. The study's findings and limits: The study had only CMV serostatus as immune exposure information. Many donors carried some public TCRs, although rarity characterized most TCR sequences. In a later analysis, TCR beta V- and J-gene trimming was associated with a missense DCLRE1C variant.

The TCR comes from a woman in her 40s in good health and CMV-seropositive. This chain uses TRBV7-9 with TRBJ1-2; 8 bases match TRBD1. The sample taken for sequencing was PBMCs. CDR3 DNA: TGTGCCAGCAGCACCGGGACAGGCCCAAACCTATATGGCTACACCTTC. Translated, it gives CASSTGTGPNLYGYTF.